These 24 T cell receptor beta chains share one sample of origin, sequenced in a study of T cell repertoires in cytomegalovirus infection. Using its own MiXCR run on the reads, TCRdb lists one record per CDR3 protein. This repertoire shows about 34,000 distinct CDR3 sequences, about 52% found once; its top ten account for 75% to 95%. Their antigen targets remain unknown. Sample: CD8+ T cells from cultured PBMCs, taken from culture after CMV antigen stimulation. The receptors shown here come from a human donor in good health (CMV status not recorded). Some clones in this sample may be carry-over from other donors' samples.

The J gene is TRBJ2-7, the V gene TRBV4-2; the D gene is possibly TRBD1 (6 bases). Looked up from germline, CDR1 is LGHNA and CDR2 is YNFKEQ. Trimming left V 0 bases short and J 6 bases short, with 15 bases between. This CDR3 contains 15 residues. The CDR3 reads CASSQDRTDSCEQYF. The CDR3 coding sequence is TGTGCCAGCAGCCAAGATCGGACAGACTCTTGCGAGCAGTACTTC.

The chain couples TRBV27 to TRBJ2-1; 11 positions match TRBD2. V was pared by 6 bases and J by 8 bases, with 9 bases of the junction left unmatched. This CDR3 comprises 15 residues. From germline, CDR1 is MNHEY and CDR2 SMNVEV (reference sequence). CDR3 amino acids: CASRPPGLAVHEQFF. As DNA, the CDR3 is TGTGCCAGCAGACCCCCGGGACTAGCGGTCCATGAGCAGTTCTTC.

The V call is TRBV28, the J call TRBJ1-1, with unresolved D. Germline assignment: CDR1 MDHEN and CDR2 SYDVKM. CDR3 size: 13 residues. V lost 4 bases and J lost 0, with 6 bases in between. The CDR3 DNA sequence: TGTGCCAGCAGTTCGGGCATGAACACTGAAGCTTTCTTT. Its translation is CASSSGMNTEAFF. The whole variable domain, remainder taken from reference TRBV28 and TRBJ1-1, is DVKVTQSSRYLVKRTGEKVFLECVQDMDHENMFWYRQDPGLGLRLIYFSYDVKMKEKGDIPEGYSVSREKKERFSLILESASTNQTSMYLCASSSGMNTEAFFGQGTRLTVV.

The chain joins TRBV6-6 to TRBJ1-2; D unclear. In germline, CDR1 is MNHNY, CDR2 SVGAGI (reference sequence). The CDR3 is 13 amino acids. Trimming shortened V by 10 bases and J by 0 bases, and 12 bases separated the two germline ends. CDR3 amino acids: CATYGPSNYGYTF. The CDR3 bases are TGTGCCACCTACGGACCTTCTAACTATGGCTACACCTTC.

The DNA for the CDR3 is TGTGCCTGCCAGCGGTTTGAGGAGATCGAGCAGTACTTC. As protein: CACQRFEEIEQYF. This chain links TRBV6-1 with TRBJ2-7; tentative D call: TRBD2 (5 bases). Germline CDR1 MNHNS, CDR2 SASEGT. V dropped 11 bases and J dropped 6 bases, with 20 bases sitting between them. The CDR3 covers 13 residues.

The V and J genes are TRBV7-3 and TRBJ2-2; maybe TRBD2 (6 bases). Germline-derived CDR1 and CDR2 are SGHTA and FQGTGA. The CDR3 spans 17 residues. V was clipped by 5 bases and J by 1 base, with 17 bases between them. The CDR3 coding sequence is TGTGCCAGCAGCAAGATCGGAGGGGCCGTGAACACCGGGGAGCTGTTTTTT. It is translated as CASSKIGGAVNTGELFF.

The rearrangement uses TRBV7-2 and TRBJ2-1, with TRBD2 matching 7 bases. Per the germline V gene, CDR1 is SGHTA and CDR2 is FQGNSA. Unmatched junction bases numbered 8, after V lost 5 bases and J lost 4 bases. CDR3 length equals 15 residues. The CDR3 nucleotides read TGTGCCAGCAGCCCTACAGGCGGGGGTTACAATGAGCAGTTCTTC. Its translation: CASSPTGGGYNEQFF.

This clonotype was observed a few times. This rearrangement joins TRBV7-2 to TRBJ2-5; 7 nucleotides agree with TRBD2. The V segment lost 2 bases and the J segment 5 bases; nucleotides outside the gene matches: 5. The CDR3 is 14 amino acids. The germline V gene encodes CDR1 SGHTA and CDR2 FQGNSA. The DNA for the CDR3 is TGTGCCAGCAGCTTATATCGGGGAGGGGAGACCCAGTACTTC. Its protein is CASSLYRGGETQYF.

The chain couples TRBV28 to TRBJ1-1; D may be TRBD1 (6 bases). The CDR3 sequence is 12 residues long. Germline CDR1 MDHEN, CDR2 SYDVKM. Trimming pared 5 bases from V and 7 bases from J, leaving 11 bases between. The CDR3 nucleotides read TGTGCCAGCAGTCCCGACAGGCGTGAAGCTTTCTTT. Translating gives CASSPDRREAFF.

The V and J genes are TRBV4-2 and TRBJ2-7; 10 positions match TRBD2. This CDR3 comprises 15 residues. V gave up 4 bases and J gave up 4 bases; unmatched junction bases: 7. Germline V CDR1 and CDR2: LGHNA, YNFKEQ. For the CDR3, the DNA is TGTGCCAGCAGCCCTCGGGCTAGCGGGAGTTACGAGCAGTACTTC. Protein product: CASSPRASGSYEQYF.

The chain employs TRBV7-8 and TRBJ2-1; D tentatively reads TRBD1 or TRBD2 (5 bases each). In germline, CDR1 is SGHVS, CDR2 FQNEAQ. Trimming cost V 4 bases and J 0 bases, with 13 bases left between them. The CDR3 has 16 amino acids. For the CDR3, the DNA is TGTGCCAGCAGCTCTAGGGGAGAGAACTCCTACAATGAGCAGTTCTTC. This codes for CASSSRGENSYNEQFF.

This clonotype was observed at least ten times. The CDR3 DNA is TGTGCCAGCAGCTTAGCTGGCAGCCGAGAGCAGTACTTC. Its translation: CASSLAGSREQYF. The V call is TRBV7-8, the J call TRBJ2-7; D not resolved. Germline values: CDR1 SGHVS, CDR2 FQNEAQ. Trimming removed 0 bases at V and 7 bases at J, with 10 bases between. CDR3 length: 13 residues.

The chain uses TRBV7-6 and TRBJ2-1; D ambiguous. Germline V lookup: CDR1 SGHVS, CDR2 FNYEAQ. Trimming shortened V by 5 bases and J by 9 bases, and 14 bases separated the two germline ends. This CDR3 has 13 residues. As DNA, the CDR3 is TGTGCCAGCAGCGGTACCCCCCGCGGTGAGCAGTTCTTC. This gives the protein CASSGTPRGEQFF.

V gene TRBV7-9 combines with J gene TRBJ1-1, with D uncertain. Germline-derived CDR1 and CDR2 are SEHNR and FQNEAQ (reference sequence). V was clipped by 3 bases and J by 1 base, with 15 bases between them. This CDR3 comprises 16 residues. CDR3 residues: CASSFKSRRTNTEAFF. DNA of the CDR3: TGTGCCAGCAGCTTCAAGAGTCGCAGGACGAACACTGAAGCTTTCTTT.

The chain recombines TRBV19 with TRBJ2-1; D may be TRBD2 (7 bases). Trimming removed 6 bases at V and 10 bases at J, with 13 bases between. The CDR3 is made up of 12 amino acids. Germline lookup yields CDR1 LNHDA and CDR2 SQIVND (reference sequence). In DNA form, the CDR3 reads TGTGCCAGTAGGGGGGGGGGCGGAGAGCAGTTCTTC. This translates into CASRGGGGEQFF.

CDR3 sequence: CASSSLTVFGANVLTF. CDR3 coding DNA: TGTGCCAGCAGTTCGTTAACTGTATTCGGGGCCAACGTCCTGACTTTC. The chain is built from TRBV27 and TRBJ2-6; D ambiguous. The CDR3 has 16 residues. CDR1 and CDR2 (germline): MNHEY, SMNVEV (reference sequence). Trimming took 4 bases from V and 4 from J, leaving 14 bases between them. Combining the CDR3 with reference TRBV27 and TRBJ2-6 gives the whole variable domain EAQVTQNPRYLITVTGKKLTVTCSQNMNHEYMSWYRQDPGLGLRQIYYSMNVEVTDKGDVPEGYKVSRKEKRNFPLILESPSPNQTSLYFCASSSLTVFGANVLTFGAGSRLTVL.

This clonotype was observed many times. This chain links TRBV7-2 with TRBJ2-3, with D unresolved. CDR1 is SGHTA and CDR2 is FQGNSA in the germline V gene. Trimming shortened V by 2 bases and J by 4 bases, and 7 bases separated the two germline ends. This CDR3 comprises 13 residues. The CDR3 loop reads CASSLMAPDTQYF. The CDR3 DNA reads TGTGCCAGCAGCTTAATGGCTCCAGATACGCAGTATTTT. The full variable domain, completed using reference TRBV7-2 and TRBJ2-3, is GAGVSQSPSNKVTEKGKDVELRCDPISGHTALYWYRQSLGQGLEFLIYFQGNSAPDKSGLPSDRFSAERTGGSVSTLTIQRTQQEDSAVYLCASSLMAPDTQYFGPGTRLTVL.

This clonotype was picked up one time. V gene TRBV10-3 combines with J gene TRBJ2-7; tentatively, D is TRBD1 or TRBD2 (5 bases each). The ends were cut back, 8 bases at V and 6 bases at J, with 23 bases in the middle. The CDR3 spans 15 residues. CDR1 is ENHRY and CDR2 is SYGVKD in the germline V gene. CDR3 in DNA: TGTGCCATCTCTCGAGGGAGTCAGGGAATCTCCGAGCAGTACTTC. Its protein product is CAISRGSQGISEQYF.

This clonotype has more than one count but fewer than ten. The chain combines TRBV4-2 with TRBJ2-3; D may be TRBD1 or TRBD2 (5 bases each). Germline V gives CDR1 LGHNA, CDR2 YNFKEQ. This CDR3 region has 14 residues. V was pared by 4 bases and J by 2 bases, with 10 bases between. The CDR3 nucleotides read TGTGCCAGCAGCCTCGAGGGACCCACAGATACGCAGTATTTT. Translating it yields CASSLEGPTDTQYF.

The genes are TRBV7-9 and TRBJ1-5; the match to TRBD1 covers 9 bases. Per the germline V gene, CDR1 is SEHNR and CDR2 is FQNEAQ (reference sequence). V trimming: 5 bases; J trimming: 2 bases; junction bases outside the gene matches: 7. The CDR3 contains 16 residues. The CDR3 nucleotides read TGTGCCAGCAGCGGAACAGGGGGCGCGGGCAATCAGCCCCAGCATTTT. This encodes CASSGTGGAGNQPQHF. Filled out from reference TRBV7-9 and TRBJ1-5, the complete variable domain reads DTGVSQNPRHKITKRGQNVTFRCDPISEHNRLYWYRQTLGQGPEFLTYFQNEAQLEKSRLLSDRFSAERPKGSFSTLEIQRTEQGDSAMYLCASSGTGGAGNQPQHFGDGTRLSIL.

This chain links TRBV12-3 or TRBV12-4 with TRBJ1-1; D uncertain. Trimming pared 3 bases from V and 0 bases from J, leaving 5 bases between. This CDR3 comprises 13 residues. This CDR3 is CASSFAVNTEAFF. CDR3 nucleotides: TGTGCCAGCAGTTTTGCAGTGAACACTGAAGCTTTCTTT.

This clonotype was seen only a few times. This chain joins TRBV28 and TRBJ2-7, with 7 nucleotides matching TRBD1. J lost 4 bases, V lost 6 bases, and 15 bases had no gene match. Looked up from germline, CDR1 is MDHEN and CDR2 is SYDVKM. CDR3 length: 16 amino acids. The CDR3 sequence is CASSPTLETGPYEQYF. Written as DNA, the CDR3 is TGTGCCAGCAGCCCTACGCTTGAGACAGGGCCGTACGAGCAGTACTTC. Drawing the rest from reference TRBV28 and TRBJ2-7, the complete variable domain is DVKVTQSSRYLVKRTGEKVFLECVQDMDHENMFWYRQDPGLGLRLIYFSYDVKMKEKGDIPEGYSVSREKKERFSLILESASTNQTSMYLCASSPTLETGPYEQYFGPGTRLTVT.

The CDR3: CASSLVGGGAGTQYF. As DNA, the CDR3 is TGTGCCAGCAGTTTAGTGGGCGGGGGGGCCGGCACGCAGTATTTT. The chain is built from TRBV12-3 or TRBV12-4 and TRBJ2-3, with 9 bases that match TRBD2. The CDR3 totals 15 residues. Trimming cost V 1 base and J 9 bases; bases outside gene matches: 8.

In this sample, this clonotype turned up a few times. J is TRBJ2-1 and V is TRBV11-2, with a possible D match to TRBD1 (5 bases). Germline V gene lookup returns CDR1 SGHAT and CDR2 FQNNGV. CDR3 length: 15 amino acids. Trimming pared 4 bases from V and 0 bases from J, leaving 10 bases between. CDR3 bases: TGTGCCAGCAGCTCGGACATGAGCTCCTACAATGAGCAGTTCTTC. Translated: CASSSDMSSYNEQFF. Together with reference TRBV11-2 and TRBJ2-1, the CDR3 gives the full variable domain: EAGVAQSPRYKIIEKRQSVAFWCNPISGHATLYWYQQILGQGPKLLIQFQNNGVVDDSQLPKDRFSAERLKGVDSTLKIQPAKLEDSAVYLCASSSDMSSYNEQFFGPGTRLTVL.